This TCR beta chain derives from a study of response to subunit inactivated influenza vaccine. Notes on the study in general: T cells newly recruited by each seasonal influenza vaccination are few, the authors suggested.

MiXCR, applied by TCRdb to the RT-PCR reads, yields one record per CDR3 protein. The sample carries 590,000 or so distinct CDR3 sequences, around 15% recorded once. The V end lost 5 bases, the J end lost 9 bases, and 20 bases lay between the germline ends. Looked up from germline, CDR1 is MDHEN and CDR2 is SYDVKM. The CDR3 loop spans 15 amino acids. In this sample, this clonotype turned up a few times. Its antigen is undetermined. The J gene is TRBJ2-1, the V gene TRBV28; tentatively, D is TRBD1 (6 bases). The material was PBMCs from blood, obtained approximately 15 days before vaccination. The TCR comes from a man aged 50 to 60 who received an inactivated influenza vaccine. CDR3 amino acids: CASSPRQEARSEQFF. CDR3 nucleotides: TGTGCCAGCAGTCCCCGACAGGAGGCCCGAAGTGAGCAGTTCTTC.